This record concerns one T cell receptor beta chain sequence. What it recognizes is unknown. Trimming stripped 1 base from V and 5 bases from J, with 11 bases between. The CDR3 length is 13 residues. Germline CDR1 is GTSNPN and CDR2 is SVGIG (reference sequence). The isolated RNA, all of it, was reverse transcribed, so expressed TCRB transcripts were what got sequenced. Data came from immunoSEQ multiplex PCR; TCRdb stores just in-frame clones and leaves some out. The sample has hundreds of thousands of clones, more than 12% seen once. The data derive from a study of beta chain features in type 1 diabetes. Turning to the study itself: Regarding age, gender and cell yields, patients proved similar to healthy donors. The number of sorted cells examined across all samples was around 98 million. Study findings and constraints: All four CD4+ subsets from Type 1 diabetes patients carried moderately but significantly shorter TCRB CDR3s. Among type 1 diabetes patients, VDJ junctions had fewer insertions and more deletions.

Sequencing input: naive CD4+ T cells from blood. This receptor was taken from a man aged 18 to 35 with type 1 diabetes. This chain links TRBV30 with TRBJ1-2; D not resolved. CDR3 in amino acids: CAWSGREYYGYTF. CDR3 DNA sequence: TGTGCCTGGAGTGGGAGGGAATATTATGGCTACACCTTC.